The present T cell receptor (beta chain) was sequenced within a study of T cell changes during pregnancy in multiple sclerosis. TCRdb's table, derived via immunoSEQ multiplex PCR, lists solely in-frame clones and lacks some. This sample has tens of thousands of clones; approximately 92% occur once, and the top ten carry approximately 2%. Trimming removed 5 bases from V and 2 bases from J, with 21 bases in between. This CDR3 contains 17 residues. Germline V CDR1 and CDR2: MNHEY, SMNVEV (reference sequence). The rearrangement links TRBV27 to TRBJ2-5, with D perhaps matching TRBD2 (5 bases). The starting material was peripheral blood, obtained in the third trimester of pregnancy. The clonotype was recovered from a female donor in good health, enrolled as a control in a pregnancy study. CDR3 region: CASSPLPSMEVQETQYF. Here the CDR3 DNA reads TGTGCCAGCAGTCCCCTACCATCTATGGAGGTACAAGAGACCCAGTACTTC.